The 27 T cell receptor beta chains in this list originate from one sample, sequenced in a study of response to subunit inactivated influenza vaccine. TCRdb re-analysed the RT-PCR reads in MiXCR, keeping a single row per CDR3 protein. This table has roughly 520,000 distinct CDR3 sequences, 25% appearing once. The sample here was CD4+ T cells sorted from PBMCs, taken roughly 5 days after vaccination. All receptors derive from a man aged 50-59 years who received an inactivated influenza vaccine.

This clonotype was seen repeatedly, ten times or more. The rearrangement joins TRBV7-2 to TRBJ2-7; 8 nucleotides match TRBD2. Germline V gene sequence: CDR1 SGHTA, CDR2 FQGNSA. With V trimmed by 0 bases and J by 3 bases, 7 bases remained unmatched. CDR3 length: 16 residues. CDR3 bases: TGTGCCAGCAGCTTAGCTCTCACTAGCGGTGGCTACGAGCAGTACTTC. Translated, it gives CASSLALTSGGYEQYF.

Judged by abundance, this clonotype is medium-sized. The J gene is TRBJ2-5, the V gene TRBV20-1, with D hard to call. From germline, CDR1 is DFQATT and CDR2 SNEGSKA (reference sequence). V was pared by 0 bases and J by 4 bases, with 12 bases between. This CDR3 is built from 14 residues. As DNA, the CDR3 is TGCAGTGCTAGAGAGCTGGACCACCCAGAGACCCAGTACTTC. The encoded protein is CSARELDHPETQYF.

Only a few counts were recorded for this clonotype. V gene TRBV4-1 combines with J gene TRBJ1-1, with 10 bases fitting TRBD1. In germline, CDR1 is MGHRA, CDR2 YSYEKL. This CDR3 is built from 15 residues. V shed 3 bases and J 4 bases; nucleotides not matched to a gene: 5. CDR3 amino acids: CASSHPGQGSTEAFF. The CDR3, as DNA: TGCGCCAGCAGCCACCCGGGACAGGGGAGCACTGAAGCTTTCTTT.

This clonotype has more than one count but fewer than ten. The chain couples TRBV5-1 to TRBJ2-7; D is unclear. Germline-derived CDR1 and CDR2 are SGHRS and YFSETQ. V lost 2 bases and J 2 bases, leaving 8 bases between the germline ends. This CDR3 has 13 amino acids. The CDR3: CASSFFSTYEQYF. The CDR3 DNA reads TGCGCCAGCAGCTTCTTCAGCACCTACGAGCAGTACTTC. Drawing the rest from reference TRBV5-1 and TRBJ2-7, the complete variable domain is KAGVTQTPRYLIKTRGQQVTLSCSPISGHRSVSWYQQTPGQGLQFLFEYFSETQRNKGNFPGRFSGRQFSNSRSEMNVSTLELGDSALYLCASSFFSTYEQYFGPGTRLTVT.

V is TRBV12-3 or TRBV12-4 and J is TRBJ2-1; no reliable D call. The CDR3 runs 14 residues. Trimming cost V 6 bases and J 10 bases, with 19 bases left between them. The CDR3 DNA is TGTGCCAGCAGACTCGGAACCTCTGGGCAAGAGCAGTTCTTC. Protein product: CASRLGTSGQEQFF.

The chain joins TRBV6-1 to TRBJ2-7, with D maybe TRBD1 (5 bases). This CDR3 has 14 residues. The V gene's germline CDR1 is MNHNS and CDR2 SASEGT. Trimming removed 6 bases at V and 4 bases at J, with 16 bases between. The CDR3 region is CASRAPGIRYEQYF. CDR3 in DNA: TGTGCCAGCAGGGCTCCAGGGATCCGGTACGAGCAGTACTTC.

This CDR3 reads CAWSPLNEQFF. The CDR3 coding sequence is TGTGCCTGGAGCCCCCTAAATGAGCAGTTCTTC. The chain employs TRBV30 and TRBJ2-1; D remains ambiguous. The germline gives CDR1 GTSNPN, CDR2 SVGIG (reference sequence). This CDR3 has 11 amino acids. Trimming pared 3 bases from V and 7 bases from J, leaving 7 bases between.

J is TRBJ1-5 and V is TRBV6-2 or TRBV6-3; D is ambiguous. Germline V gives CDR1 MNHEY, CDR2 SVGEGT. CDR3 length: 11 amino acids. With 8 bases removed from V and 7 bases from J, the gap between germline ends came to 9 bases. CDR3 DNA: TGTGCCAGCTCCGATGGGCAGCCCCAGCATTTT. Protein: CASSDGQPQHF.

This chain uses TRBV20-1 with TRBJ1-1; 9 nucleotides align to TRBD1. The CDR3 is 14 amino acids. V gave up 4 bases and J gave up 5 bases; unmatched junction bases: 8. The germline V gene encodes CDR1 DFQATT and CDR2 SNEGSKA (reference sequence). This chain's CDR3 is CSATKTGGGTEAFF. The CDR3 DNA sequence: TGCAGTGCTACAAAAACAGGGGGCGGAACTGAAGCTTTCTTT.

The chain links TRBV5-1 to TRBJ2-5, with 10 nucleotides matching TRBD2. V gave up 1 base and J gave up 5 bases; unmatched junction bases: 5. This CDR3 contains 15 residues. Germline V gene lookup returns CDR1 SGHRS and CDR2 YFSETQ. In DNA, the CDR3 is TGCGCCAGCAGCTTGAGCGGGGGGGCCTGGGAGACCCAGTACTTC. It is translated as CASSLSGGAWETQYF.

This clonotype was seen more than once but under ten times. V usage is TRBV11-1 and J usage is TRBJ2-3; 7 nucleotides align to TRBD1. V shed 5 bases and J 4 bases; nucleotides not matched to a gene: 9. The CDR3 is 15 amino acids. Germline V CDR1 and CDR2: SGHAT, FQDESV (reference sequence). The CDR3 DNA is TGTGCCAGCAGCGTGGGACAGACGCGTTCAGATACGCAGTATTTT. Translated: CASSVGQTRSDTQYF.

The table lists this clonotype with a few counts. The V call is TRBV7-2, the J call TRBJ2-2, with D maybe TRBD1 (6 bases). The V end was cut by 1 base, the J end by 6 bases, with 12 bases between. The germline V gene encodes CDR1 SGHTA and CDR2 FQGNSA. CDR3 length: 15 amino acids. The CDR3 bases are TGTGCCAGCAGCTTAGTAACAGGGACCGCCGGGGAGCTGTTTTTT. Its protein product is CASSLVTGTAGELFF.

The V call is TRBV28, the J call TRBJ1-2; tentatively, D is TRBD1 (5 bases). There are 15 residues in the CDR3. Germline-derived CDR1 and CDR2 are MDHEN and SYDVKM. Deletions cut 5 bases from V and 5 bases from J, with 18 bases between. CDR3 loop: CASSTVRRDVYGYTF. The CDR3 DNA sequence: TGTGCCAGCAGTACCGTACGCAGGGATGTGTATGGCTACACCTTC.

The chain joins TRBV10-3 to TRBJ2-2; D unclear. The CDR3 loop spans 13 amino acids. Per germline, CDR1 ENHRY and CDR2 SYGVKD. Trimming shortened V by 4 bases and J by 5 bases, and 8 bases separated the two germline ends. In DNA form, the CDR3 reads TGTGCCATCAGTGGTAGTTCGACCGGGGAGCTGTTTTTT. It codes for CAISGSSTGELFF.

This rearrangement joins TRBV20-1 to TRBJ2-3; 7 bases line up with TRBD1. The CDR3 totals 12 residues. The germline CDR1 and CDR2 sequences are DFQATT and SNEGSKA (reference sequence). DNA of the CDR3: TGCGGTCAAGGGACAGACACAGATACGCAGTATTTT. It codes for CGQGTDTDTQYF.

The chain employs TRBV12-3 or TRBV12-4 and TRBJ1-2; possibly TRBD1 for D (5 bases). Trimming shortened V by 2 bases and J by 8 bases, and 15 bases separated the two germline ends. There are 14 residues in the CDR3. The CDR3 coding sequence is TGTGCCAGCAGTTTAATTGTCAGGGCAGGGGGCTACACCTTC. It encodes CASSLIVRAGGYTF.

The table lists this clonotype with a few counts. This rearrangement joins TRBV29-1 to TRBJ1-2; no clear D. The CDR3 extends over 12 amino acids. CDR1 and CDR2 from the germline V gene are SQVTM and ANQGSEA. V was cut by 2 bases and J by 6 bases, with 10 bases left in between. The CDR3 sequence: CSVESRLHGYTF. The CDR3 DNA follows: TGCAGCGTTGAATCTCGACTGCATGGCTACACCTTC. The variable domain in full, completed from reference TRBV29-1 and TRBJ1-2, reads SAVISQKPSRDICQRGTSLTIQCQVDSQVTMMFWYRQQPGQSLTLIATANQGSEATYESGFVIDKFPISRPNLTFSTLTVSNMSPEDSSIYLCSVESRLHGYTFGSGTRLTVV.

A few counts support this clonotype. The chain joins TRBV29-1 to TRBJ1-2; D possibly corresponds to TRBD1 (6 bases). Trimming removed 4 bases from V and 8 bases from J, with 20 bases in between. The CDR3 has 14 residues. Germline assignment: CDR1 SQVTM and CDR2 ANQGSEA. In DNA form, the CDR3 reads TGCAGCGTTGGGCTGAGACAGGCCCCGAAGGGCTACACCTTC. Translating it yields CSVGLRQAPKGYTF. Looking up the rest from reference TRBV29-1 and TRBJ1-2 gives the full variable domain: SAVISQKPSRDICQRGTSLTIQCQVDSQVTMMFWYRQQPGQSLTLIATANQGSEATYESGFVIDKFPISRPNLTFSTLTVSNMSPEDSSIYLCSVGLRQAPKGYTFGSGTRLTVV.

The sample holds one count of this clonotype. The chain has TRBV29-1 and TRBJ2-1; 8 positions agree with TRBD2. CDR1 SQVTM and CDR2 ANQGSEA come from the germline V gene. The ends lost 0 bases at V and 4 bases at J; junction bases unmatched: 8. This CDR3 has 16 residues. As DNA, the CDR3 is TGCAGCGTTGAAGATCGGGCGGGGGGCCTATACAATGAGCAGTTCTTC. It specifies CSVEDRAGGLYNEQFF.

This clonotype was seen only a few times. The chain couples TRBV4-3 to TRBJ2-3, with D perhaps matching TRBD2 (5 bases). V gave up 2 bases and J gave up 0 bases, with 6 bases separating them. Germline values: CDR1 LGHNA, CDR2 YSLEER. This CDR3 has 14 amino acids. The CDR3 bases are TGCGCCAGCAGCCAACTAGCTAGCACAGATACGCAGTATTTT. It specifies CASSQLASTDTQYF.

The CDR3 is CASGKSGADFSYEQYF. The CDR3 DNA reads TGTGCCAGCGGAAAGAGCGGGGCCGACTTCTCCTACGAGCAGTACTTC. This chain uses TRBV4-2 with TRBJ2-7, with 7 nucleotides matching TRBD2. Germline V gene lookup returns CDR1 LGHNA and CDR2 YNFKEQ. V dropped 8 bases and J dropped 0; count of bases not matched to a gene: 13. The length of the CDR3 is 16 residues.

A few counts support this clonotype. The V and J genes are TRBV7-2 and TRBJ1-1, with a possible D match to TRBD1 (6 bases). Trimming left V 1 base short and J 5 bases short, with 14 bases between. The CDR3 totals 15 residues. Per the germline V gene, CDR1 is SGHTA and CDR2 is FQGNSA. CDR3 region: CASSLVSGELTEAFF. The CDR3 region has the DNA TGTGCCAGCAGCTTAGTTTCAGGGGAGTTAACTGAAGCTTTCTTT.

This clonotype was picked up a small number of times. The chain employs TRBV10-3 and TRBJ1-1; D remains unclear. Germline V gene lookup returns CDR1 ENHRY and CDR2 SYGVKD. Trimming pared 2 bases from V and 0 bases from J, leaving 10 bases between. CDR3 size: 15 residues. In nucleotides, the CDR3 is TGTGCCATCAGTGAGGGACGGGCCATGAACACTGAAGCTTTCTTT. This encodes CAISEGRAMNTEAFF.

This clonotype has only a few counts. The chain recombines TRBV9 with TRBJ1-3; 7 positions match TRBD1. The length of the CDR3 is 15 residues. Germline V gene lookup returns CDR1 SGDLS and CDR2 YYNGEE. Trimming took 1 base from V and 2 from J; bases not matched to a gene: 3. The CDR3 is CASSVLTGAGNTIYF. DNA of the CDR3: TGTGCCAGCAGCGTACTTACAGGGGCTGGAAACACCATATATTTT.

The chain is built from TRBV4-3 and TRBJ2-2; 8 bases line up with TRBD1. The CDR3 consists of 16 residues. CDR1 is LGHNA, CDR2 YSLEER, per germline. J lost 5 bases, V lost 0 bases, and 5 bases had no gene match. The CDR3 DNA follows: TGCGCCAGCAGCCAAGAGCAGGGGGCGAGGACCGGGGAGCTGTTTTTT. This translates into CASSQEQGARTGELFF.

CDR3 amino acids: CASSSGTVVTGELFF. The CDR3 DNA follows: TGTGCCAGCAGCTCGGGGACAGTCGTAACTGGGGAACTGTTTTTT. This sequence joins TRBV7-9 and TRBJ1-4; 7 bases match TRBD1. V lost 4 bases and J lost 12; bases outside the gene matches: 14. This CDR3 region has 15 residues. Germline V gives CDR1 SEHNR, CDR2 FQNEAQ (reference sequence).

Only a few counts were recorded for this clonotype. V is TRBV29-1 and J is TRBJ2-1; D assignment may be TRBD1 or TRBD2 (5 bases each). Trimming removed 3 bases at V and 0 bases at J, with 9 bases between. CDR1 SQVTM and CDR2 ANQGSEA come from the germline V gene. This CDR3 region has 14 residues. The CDR3 region is CSVDAGSSYNEQFF. The CDR3, as DNA: TGCAGCGTTGATGCAGGGAGCTCCTACAATGAGCAGTTCTTC.